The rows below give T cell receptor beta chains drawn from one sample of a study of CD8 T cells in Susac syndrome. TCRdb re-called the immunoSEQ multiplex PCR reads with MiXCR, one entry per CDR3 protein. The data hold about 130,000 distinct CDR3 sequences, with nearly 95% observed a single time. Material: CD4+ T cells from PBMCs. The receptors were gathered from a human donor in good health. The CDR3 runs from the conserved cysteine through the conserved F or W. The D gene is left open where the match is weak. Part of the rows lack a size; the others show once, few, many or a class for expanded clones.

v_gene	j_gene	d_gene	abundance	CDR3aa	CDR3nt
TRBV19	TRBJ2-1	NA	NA	CASSIGGFTSGPLNEQFF	TGTGCCAGTAGTATAGGAGGGTTTACGAGCGGGCCCCTCAATGAGCAGTTCTTC
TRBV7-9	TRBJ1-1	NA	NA	CASSSAMDFTKAFF	TGTGCCAGCAGCTCCGCCATGGACTTTACCAAGGCTTTCTTT
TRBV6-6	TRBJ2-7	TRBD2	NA	CASEGTSGYEQYF	TGTGCCAGCGAAGGGACTAGCGGCTACGAGCAGTACTTC
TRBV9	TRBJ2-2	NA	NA	CASSRQGQAGELFF	TGTGCCAGCAGCCGGCAGGGGCAGGCCGGGGAGCTGTTTTTT
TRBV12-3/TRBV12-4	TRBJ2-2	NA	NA	CASSPNVPGELFF	TGTGCCAGCAGTCCCAACGTTCCCGGGGAGCTGTTTTTT
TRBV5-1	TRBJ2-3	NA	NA	CASSLTGEGTDTQYF	TGCGCCAGCAGCTTGACGGGGGAAGGCACAGATACGCAGTATTTT
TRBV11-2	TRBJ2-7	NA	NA	CASSSGPQGEQYF	TGTGCCAGCAGCTCGGGACCTCAAGGCGAGCAGTACTTC
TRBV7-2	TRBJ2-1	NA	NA	CASSPPGSGNEQFF	TGTGCCAGCAGCCCCCCCGGGTCTGGGAATGAGCAGTTCTTC
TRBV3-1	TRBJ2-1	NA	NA	CASTEGTVSYNEQFF	TGTGCCAGCACCGAAGGGACTGTATCCTACAATGAGCAGTTCTTC
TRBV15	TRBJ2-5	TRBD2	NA	CATSREPGRVSETQYF	TGTGCCACCAGCAGAGAGCCGGGGAGGGTCTCGGAGACCCAGTACTTC
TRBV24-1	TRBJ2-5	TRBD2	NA	CATSDWPTSGSGETQYF	TGTGCCACCAGTGATTGGCCGACTAGCGGGAGCGGGGAGACCCAGTACTTC
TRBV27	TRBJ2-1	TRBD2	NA	CASSYRRRGLAGPKFSSYNEQFF	TGTGCCAGCAGTTATAGGCGTAGAGGACTAGCGGGACCTAAATTTAGCTCCTACAATGAGCAGTTCTTC
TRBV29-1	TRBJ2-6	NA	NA	CSVEDSPGANVLTF	TGCAGCGTTGAAGACAGCCCTGGGGCCAACGTCCTGACTTTC
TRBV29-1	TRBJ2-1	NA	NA	CSVGDFSYNEQFF	TGCAGCGTTGGGGACTTTTCCTACAATGAGCAGTTCTTC
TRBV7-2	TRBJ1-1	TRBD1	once	CASSARQGSTQAFF	TGTGCCAGCAGCGCACGACAGGGATCCACTCAAGCTTTCTTT
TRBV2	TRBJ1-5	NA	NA	CASSRQRISNQPQHF	TGTGCCAGCAGTCGACAGAGAATCAGCAATCAGCCCCAGCATTTT
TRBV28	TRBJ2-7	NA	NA	CASSLEARLYEQYF	TGTGCCAGCAGTTTAGAGGCCAGGCTCTACGAGCAGTACTTC
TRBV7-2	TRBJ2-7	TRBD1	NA	CASSLVGDSLTLSYEQYF	TGTGCCAGCAGCTTAGTAGGGGACAGCTTAACCTTATCCTACGAGCAGTACTTC
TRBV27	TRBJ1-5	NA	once	CASSGGGSNQPQHF	TGTGCCAGCAGTGGAGGGGGGAGCAATCAGCCCCAGCATTTT
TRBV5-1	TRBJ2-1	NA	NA	CASSFPRGDEQFF	TGCGCCAGCAGCTTCCCTAGGGGGGATGAGCAGTTCTTC
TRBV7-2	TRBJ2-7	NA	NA	CASSSRKGAYEQYF	TGTGCCAGCAGCTCTAGAAAGGGGGCCTACGAGCAGTACTTC
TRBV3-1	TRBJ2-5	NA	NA	CASSQEGQQETQYF	TGTGCCAGCAGCCAAGAGGGGCAGCAAGAGACCCAGTACTTC
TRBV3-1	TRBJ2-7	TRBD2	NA	CASSSSGRANYEQYF	TGTGCCAGCAGCTCCAGCGGGAGGGCAAACTACGAGCAGTACTTC
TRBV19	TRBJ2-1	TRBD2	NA	CASSKRENGNEQFF	TGTGCCAGTAGCAAGCGGGAGAATGGGAATGAGCAGTTCTTC
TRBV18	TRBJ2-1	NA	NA	CASSPLGVGNEQFF	TGTGCCAGCTCACCACTTGGGGTTGGGAATGAGCAGTTCTTC
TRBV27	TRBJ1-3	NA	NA	CASSLSRAGNTIYF	TGTGCCAGCAGTTTATCCAGGGCTGGAAACACCATATATTTT
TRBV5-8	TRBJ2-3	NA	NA	CASSLYRAQDTQYF	TGTGCCAGCAGCTTGTACCGGGCTCAAGATACGCAGTATTTT
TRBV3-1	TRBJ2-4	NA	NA	CASSQEVGQGIQYF	TGTGCCAGCAGCCAAGAAGTCGGGCAGGGCATTCAGTACTTC
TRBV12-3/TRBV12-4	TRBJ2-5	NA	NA	CASSLEGTEETQYF	TGTGCCAGCAGTTTGGAGGGTACGGAAGAGACCCAGTACTTC
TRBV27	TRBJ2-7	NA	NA	CASSLLGQIGLGEQYF	TGTGCCAGCAGTTTACTCGGACAGATTGGCCTGGGCGAGCAGTACTTC
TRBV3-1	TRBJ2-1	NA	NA	CASSRGTAGNEQFF	TGTGCCAGCAGCCGCGGGACTGCGGGCAATGAGCAGTTCTTC
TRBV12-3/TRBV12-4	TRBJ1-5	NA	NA	CASSYQDLRNQPQHF	TGTGCCAGCAGCTATCAGGACCTAAGGAATCAGCCCCAGCATTTT
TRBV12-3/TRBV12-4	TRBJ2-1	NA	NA	CASSRRDSSDNEQFF	TGTGCCAGCAGCAGACGGGACTCGTCTGACAATGAGCAGTTCTTC
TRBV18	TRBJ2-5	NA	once	CASSLDLQETQYF	TGTGCCAGCTCGCTGGACTTGCAAGAGACCCAGTACTTC
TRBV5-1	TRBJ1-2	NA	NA	CASSPWGGAPDGYTF	TGCGCCAGCAGCCCCTGGGGGGGGGCGCCGGATGGCTACACCTTC
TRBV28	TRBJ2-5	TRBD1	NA	CASSSSGQGLETQYF	TGTGCCAGCAGTTCCTCGGGACAGGGGTTGGAGACCCAGTACTTC
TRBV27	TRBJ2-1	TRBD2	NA	CASRREEYYNEQFF	TGTGCCAGCAGGCGGGAGGAATACTACAATGAGCAGTTCTTC
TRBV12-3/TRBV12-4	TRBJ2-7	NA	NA	CASSRTAYEQYF	TGTGCCAGCAGCCGCACAGCCTACGAGCAGTACTTC
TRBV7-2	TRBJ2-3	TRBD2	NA	CASSFQRTSTYTQYF	TGTGCCAGCAGCTTCCAGAGGACTAGCACCTATACGCAGTATTTT
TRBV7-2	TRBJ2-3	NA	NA	CASSLGYTDTQYF	TGTGCCAGCAGCTTAGGGTACACAGATACGCAGTATTTT
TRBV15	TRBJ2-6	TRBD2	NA	CATSRTVILAGGPGANVLTF	TGTGCCACCAGCAGGACAGTAATCTTAGCGGGAGGCCCTGGGGCCAACGTCCTGACTTTC
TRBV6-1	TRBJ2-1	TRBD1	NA	CASTGQALISYNEQFF	TGTGCCAGCACCGGACAGGCGCTTATCTCCTACAATGAGCAGTTCTTC
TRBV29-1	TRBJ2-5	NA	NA	CSVARPQETQYF	TGCAGCGTCGCGCGTCCCCAAGAGACCCAGTACTTC
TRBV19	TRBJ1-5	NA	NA	CASSTGNQPQHF	TGTGCCAGTAGTACGGGGAATCAGCCCCAGCATTTT
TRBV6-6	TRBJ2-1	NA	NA	CASSYRSGSYNEQFF	TGTGCCAGCAGTTACCGGAGCGGCTCCTACAATGAGCAGTTCTTC
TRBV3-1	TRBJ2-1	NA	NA	CASSQGYEQFF	TGTGCCAGCAGCCAAGGGTATGAGCAGTTCTTC
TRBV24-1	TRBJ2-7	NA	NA	CATSVGGANDEQYF	TGTGCCACCAGTGTCGGGGGAGCGAACGACGAGCAGTACTTC
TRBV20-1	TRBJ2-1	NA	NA	CSASKDYYNEQFF	TGCAGTGCTTCCAAGGACTACTACAATGAGCAGTTCTTC
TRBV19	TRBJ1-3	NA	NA	CASHRSGNTIYF	TGTGCCAGCCACCGCTCTGGAAACACCATATATTTT
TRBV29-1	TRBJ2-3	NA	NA	CSVTKGGTDTQYF	TGCAGCGTTACGAAAGGGGGCACAGATACGCAGTATTTT
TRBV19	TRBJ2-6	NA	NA	CASSGFGGANVLTF	TGTGCCAGTTCGGGGTTCGGTGGGGCCAACGTCCTGACTTTC
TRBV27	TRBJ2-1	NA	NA	CASSRPQREQFF	TGTGCCAGCAGTCGGCCCCAGAGGGAGCAGTTCTTC
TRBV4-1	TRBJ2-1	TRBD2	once	CASNPGASGRGPYNEQFF	TGCGCCAGCAACCCTGGGGCTAGCGGGAGAGGCCCCTACAATGAGCAGTTCTTC
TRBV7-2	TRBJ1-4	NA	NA	CASSRPNEKLFF	TGTGCCAGCAGCCGTCCTAATGAAAAACTGTTTTTT
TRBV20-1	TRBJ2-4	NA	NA	CSAPDVPPAKNIQYF	TGCAGTGCTCCTGACGTGCCGCCAGCCAAAAACATTCAGTACTTC
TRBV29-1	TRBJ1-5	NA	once	CVSGTGNQPQHF	TGCGTCTCCGGGACGGGCAATCAGCCCCAGCATTTT
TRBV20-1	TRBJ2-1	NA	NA	CSARRGRGQGEQFF	TGCAGTGCTAGACGCGGAAGGGGTCAGGGTGAGCAGTTCTTC
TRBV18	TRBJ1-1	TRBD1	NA	CASSYNNGQGGTEAFF	TGTGCCAGCTCATACAATAACGGACAGGGAGGTACTGAAGCTTTCTTT